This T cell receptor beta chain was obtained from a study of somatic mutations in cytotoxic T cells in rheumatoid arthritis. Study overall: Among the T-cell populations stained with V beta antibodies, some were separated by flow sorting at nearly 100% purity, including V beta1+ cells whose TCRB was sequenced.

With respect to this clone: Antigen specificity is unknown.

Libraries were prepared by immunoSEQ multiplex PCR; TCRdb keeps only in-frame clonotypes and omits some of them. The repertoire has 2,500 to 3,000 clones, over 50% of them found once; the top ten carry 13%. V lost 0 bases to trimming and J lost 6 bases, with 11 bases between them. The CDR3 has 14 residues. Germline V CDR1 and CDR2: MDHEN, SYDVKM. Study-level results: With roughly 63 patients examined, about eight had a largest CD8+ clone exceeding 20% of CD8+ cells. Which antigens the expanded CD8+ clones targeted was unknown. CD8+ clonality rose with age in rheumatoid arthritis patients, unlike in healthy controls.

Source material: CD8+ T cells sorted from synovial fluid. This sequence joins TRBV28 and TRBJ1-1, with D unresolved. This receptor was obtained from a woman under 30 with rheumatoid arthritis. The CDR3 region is CASSLCCGMAEAFF. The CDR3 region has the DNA TGTGCCAGCAGTTTATGCTGCGGGATGGCTGAAGCTTTCTTT.